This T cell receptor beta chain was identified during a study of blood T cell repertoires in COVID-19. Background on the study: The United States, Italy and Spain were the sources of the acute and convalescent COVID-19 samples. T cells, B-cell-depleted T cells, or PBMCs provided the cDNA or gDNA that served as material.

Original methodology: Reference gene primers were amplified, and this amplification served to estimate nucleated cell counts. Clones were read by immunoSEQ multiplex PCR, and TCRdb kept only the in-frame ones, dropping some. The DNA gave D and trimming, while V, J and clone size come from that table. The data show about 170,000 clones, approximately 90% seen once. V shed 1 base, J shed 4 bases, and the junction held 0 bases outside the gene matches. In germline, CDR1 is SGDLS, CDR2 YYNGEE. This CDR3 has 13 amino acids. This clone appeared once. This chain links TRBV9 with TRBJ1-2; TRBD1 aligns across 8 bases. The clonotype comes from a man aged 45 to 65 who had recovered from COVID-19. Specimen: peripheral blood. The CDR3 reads CASSVQGAYGYTF. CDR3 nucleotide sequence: TGTGCCAGCAGCGTACAGGGGGCCTATGGCTACACCTTC.